This TCR beta chain derives from a study of identical twins. Germline CDR1 MNHEY, CDR2 SMNVEV (reference sequence). The CDR3 is 15 amino acids. V lost 4 bases, J lost 3 bases, and 6 bases stayed unmatched. MiXCR, applied by TCRdb to the 5' RACE reads, yields one record per CDR3 protein. The sample comprises hundreds of thousands of distinct CDR3 sequences, 20% to 25% of which are singletons, and approximately 2.9% rests with the top ten. This sample also belongs to another study, concerning T cells expressing NK-cell markers.

This chain connects TRBV27 to TRBJ2-3, with 8 nucleotides matching TRBD1. The specimen was CD4+ T cells sorted from blood. The TCR sequence derives from a woman younger than 30 in good health. As DNA, the CDR3 is TGTGCCAGCAGTTCCTACAGGGGGTGGACAGATACGCAGTATTTT. Translated: CASSSYRGWTDTQYF.